This paragraph reports one T cell receptor beta chain. Its antigen is undetermined. This sample is drawn from a study of cytomegalovirus exposure and HLA in healthy donors. Data came from immunoSEQ multiplex PCR; TCRdb stores just in-frame clones and leaves some out. The repertoire holds 200,000 to 250,000 clones, with 88% as singletons. The CDR3 length is 14 residues. V shed 6 bases and J 6 bases; nucleotides not matched to a gene: 2. Germline V gene sequence: CDR1 MNHEY, CDR2 SMNVEV (reference sequence). Study-level results: In the roughly 120 validation repertoires, about 94% of cluster scores exceeded 0, per a later analysis. The listing of roughly 160 TCR beta chains classed them as cytomegalovirus-associated. Most observed TCR sequences were rare, whereas some public TCRs were detected in many donors.

Material: PBMCs. The TCR was taken from a woman aged 18-29 years in good health and CMV-seronegative. J is TRBJ2-2 and V is TRBV27; TRBD2 aligns across 12 bases. The CDR3 region is CASRTSGGPGELFF. As DNA, the CDR3 is TGTGCCAGCAGGACTAGCGGGGGTCCCGGGGAGCTGTTTTTT.